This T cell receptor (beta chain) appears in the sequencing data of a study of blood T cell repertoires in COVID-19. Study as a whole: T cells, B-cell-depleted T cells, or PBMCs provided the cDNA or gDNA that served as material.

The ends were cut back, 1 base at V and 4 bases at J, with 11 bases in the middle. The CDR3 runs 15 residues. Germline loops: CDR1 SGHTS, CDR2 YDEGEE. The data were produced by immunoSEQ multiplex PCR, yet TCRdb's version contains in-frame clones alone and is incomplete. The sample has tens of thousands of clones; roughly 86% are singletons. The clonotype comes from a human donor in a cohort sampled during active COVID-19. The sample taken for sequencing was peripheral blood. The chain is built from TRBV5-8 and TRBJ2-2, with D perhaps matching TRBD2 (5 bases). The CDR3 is CASSLRGRTTGELFF. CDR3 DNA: TGTGCCAGCAGCTTGCGGGGAAGGACCACCGGGGAGCTGTTTTTT.